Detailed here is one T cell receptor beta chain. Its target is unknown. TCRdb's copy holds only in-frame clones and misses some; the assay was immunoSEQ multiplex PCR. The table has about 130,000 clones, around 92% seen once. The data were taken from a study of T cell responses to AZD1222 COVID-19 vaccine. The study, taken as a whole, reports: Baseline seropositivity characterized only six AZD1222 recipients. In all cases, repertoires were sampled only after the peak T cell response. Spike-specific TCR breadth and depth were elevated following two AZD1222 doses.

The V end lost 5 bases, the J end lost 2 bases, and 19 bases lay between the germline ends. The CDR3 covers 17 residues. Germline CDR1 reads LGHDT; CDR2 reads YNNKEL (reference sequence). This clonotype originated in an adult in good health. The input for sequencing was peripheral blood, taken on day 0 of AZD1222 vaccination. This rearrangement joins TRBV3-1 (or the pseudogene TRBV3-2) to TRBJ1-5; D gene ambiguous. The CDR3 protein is CASSSIKTLKGNQPQHF. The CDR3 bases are TGTGCCAGCAGCTCCATTAAGACTCTCAAGGGCAATCAGCCCCAGCATTTT.